The 10 T cell receptor beta chains listed next were all sequenced from one sample in a study of shared clonotypes between healthy human individuals. Here immunoSEQ multiplex PCR was the method, and the copy in TCRdb shows in-frame clones only, minus some. The sample consists of 730,000 or so clones, roughly 70% of them appearing once. The sample taken for sequencing was memory CD4+ T cells sorted from blood. The subset: CD45RA-negative fraction. These receptors all come from a young woman in good health.

The CDR3 loop is CASSMQGRSYGYTF. The CDR3 DNA sequence: TGTGCCAGTAGTATGCAGGGCCGCTCCTATGGCTACACCTTC. V gene TRBV19 combines with J gene TRBJ1-2; a weak D match, TRBD1 (5 bases). Germline CDR1 is LNHDA and CDR2 is SQIVND (reference sequence). This CDR3 contains 14 residues. V gave up 3 bases and J gave up 4 bases, with 12 bases separating them.

The chain recombines TRBV29-1 with TRBJ2-1, with D perhaps TRBD1 (5 bases). The CDR3 runs 14 residues. V was clipped by 2 bases and J by 2 bases, with 10 bases between them. From germline, CDR1 is SQVTM and CDR2 ANQGSEA. In DNA, the CDR3 is TGCAGCGTTGAACCCGACAGAGCCTACAATGAGCAGTTCTTC. This encodes CSVEPDRAYNEQFF.

This clone was seen more than once but under ten times. The chain links TRBV5-1 to TRBJ2-1, with 7 nucleotides matching TRBD1. The CDR3 spans 17 residues. Losses at the gene ends were 4 bases for V and 2 bases for J; bases not matched to a gene: 12. In germline, CDR1 is SGHRS, CDR2 YFSETQ. The CDR3 protein is CASSLGEYRGPYNEQFF. The CDR3, as DNA: TGCGCCAGCAGCCTCGGGGAATACAGGGGCCCCTACAATGAGCAGTTCTTC. Full variable domain (rest looked up from reference TRBV5-1 and TRBJ2-1): KAGVTQTPRYLIKTRGQQVTLSCSPISGHRSVSWYQQTPGQGLQFLFEYFSETQRNKGNFPGRFSGRQFSNSRSEMNVSTLELGDSALYLCASSLGEYRGPYNEQFFGPGTRLTVL.

The genes are TRBV6-1 and TRBJ2-7; D unresolved. Germline assignment: CDR1 MNHNS and CDR2 SASEGT. This CDR3 comprises 11 residues. Trimming removed 4 bases from V and 4 bases from J, with 5 bases in between. The CDR3 DNA is TGTGCCAGCAGTGCCCATTACGAGCAGTACTTC. Residues: CASSAHYEQYF.

The V gene is TRBV2, the J gene TRBJ1-5; D ambiguous. Trimming removed 7 bases from V and 1 base from J, with 8 bases in between. Looked up from germline, CDR1 is SNHLY and CDR2 is FYNNEI. This CDR3 comprises 13 residues. The CDR3 region is CASTFSSNQPQHF. The DNA of the CDR3 is TGTGCCAGCACCTTTTCCAGCAATCAGCCCCAGCATTTT.

V usage is TRBV28 and J usage is TRBJ1-3, with unresolved D. Looked up from germline, CDR1 is MDHEN and CDR2 is SYDVKM. Trimming left V 7 bases short and J 9 bases short, with 16 bases between. The CDR3 covers 13 residues. This chain's CDR3 is CASTLAGSGTIYF. CDR3 nucleotides: TGTGCCAGCACCTTGGCGGGGTCGGGCACCATATATTTT.

This chain connects TRBV2 to TRBJ1-1; 9 positions agree with TRBD1. CDR1 is SNHLY and CDR2 is FYNNEI in the germline V gene. Losses at the gene ends were 4 bases for V and 3 bases for J; bases not matched to a gene: 6. CDR3 size: 15 residues. CDR3 loop: CASSGTGGAYTEAFF. The CDR3, as DNA: TGTGCCAGCAGTGGAACAGGGGGCGCATACACTGAAGCTTTCTTT.

This clone was recorded once. The V and J genes are TRBV19 and TRBJ1-3; D is perhaps TRBD1 (5 bases). The CDR3 totals 14 residues. CDR1 and CDR2 (germline): LNHDA, SQIVND (reference sequence). Trimming cost V 8 bases and J 7 bases, with 18 bases left between them. CDR3 region: CASRGTSESNTIYF. For the CDR3, the DNA is TGTGCCAGTCGTGGGACTTCAGAATCGAACACCATATATTTT. Full variable domain (missing parts from reference TRBV19 and TRBJ1-3): DGGITQSPKYLFRKEGQNVTLSCEQNLNHDAMYWYRQDPGQGLRLIYYSQIVNDFQKGDIAEGYSVSREKKESFPLTVTSAQKNPTAFYLCASRGTSESNTIYFGEGSWLTVV.

As regards this clone: Sequence at one end of the junction differs from germline and may be a read error. The CDR3 spells CASSLRLAEPPHF. In DNA form, the CDR3 reads TGTGCCAGCAGCTTAAGACTAGCGGAGCCTCCTCACTTC. The chain has TRBV13 and TRBJ2-7; the match to TRBD2 covers 9 bases. Germline V gene sequence: CDR1 PRHDT, CDR2 FYEKMQ (reference sequence). The length of the CDR3 is 13 residues.

J is TRBJ2-2 and V is TRBV9; D possibly corresponds to TRBD1 (6 bases). The CDR3 contains 13 residues. Trimming cost V 4 bases and J 7 bases, with 11 bases left between them. Germline CDR1 and CDR2: SGDLS and YYNGEE. The CDR3 region has the DNA TGTGCCAGCAGCTTTCGGACAGACGGGGAGCTGTTTTTT. This codes for CASSFRTDGELFF.